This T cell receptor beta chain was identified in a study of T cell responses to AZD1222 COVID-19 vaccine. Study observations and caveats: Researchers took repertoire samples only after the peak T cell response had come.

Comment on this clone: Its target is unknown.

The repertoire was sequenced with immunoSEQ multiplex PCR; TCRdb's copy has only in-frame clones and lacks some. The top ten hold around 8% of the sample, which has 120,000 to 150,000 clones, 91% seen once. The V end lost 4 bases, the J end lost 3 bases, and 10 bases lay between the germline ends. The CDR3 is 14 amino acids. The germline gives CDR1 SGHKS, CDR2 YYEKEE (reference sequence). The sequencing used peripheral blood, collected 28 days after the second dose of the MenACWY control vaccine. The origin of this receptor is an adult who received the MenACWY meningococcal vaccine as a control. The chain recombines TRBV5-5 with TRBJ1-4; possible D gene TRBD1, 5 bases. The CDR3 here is CASSLGHPNEKLFF. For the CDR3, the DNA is TGTGCCAGCAGCCTAGGACACCCTAATGAAAAACTGTTTTTT.